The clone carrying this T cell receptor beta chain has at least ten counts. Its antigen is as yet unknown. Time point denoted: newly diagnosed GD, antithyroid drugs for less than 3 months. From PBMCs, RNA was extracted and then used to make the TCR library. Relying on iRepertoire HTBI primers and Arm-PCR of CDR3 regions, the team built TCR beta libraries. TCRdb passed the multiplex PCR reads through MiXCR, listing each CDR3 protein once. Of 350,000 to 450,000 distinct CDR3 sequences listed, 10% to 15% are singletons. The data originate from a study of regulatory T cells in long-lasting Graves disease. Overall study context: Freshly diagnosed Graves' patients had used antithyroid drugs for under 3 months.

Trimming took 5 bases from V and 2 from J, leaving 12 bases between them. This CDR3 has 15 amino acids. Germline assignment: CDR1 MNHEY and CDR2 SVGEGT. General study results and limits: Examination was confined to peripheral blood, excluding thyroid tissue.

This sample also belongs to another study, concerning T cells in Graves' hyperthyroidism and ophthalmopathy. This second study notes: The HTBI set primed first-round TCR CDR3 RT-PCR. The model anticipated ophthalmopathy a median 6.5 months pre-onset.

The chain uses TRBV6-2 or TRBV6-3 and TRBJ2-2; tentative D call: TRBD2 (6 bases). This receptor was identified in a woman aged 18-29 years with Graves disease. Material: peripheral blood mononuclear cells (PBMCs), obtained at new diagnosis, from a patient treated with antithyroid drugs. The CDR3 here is CASSPGGYNTGELFF. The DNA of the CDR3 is TGTGCCAGCAGTCCCGGGGGATATAACACCGGGGAGCTGTTTTTT.